This TCR beta chain was identified in a study of immune evolution from preneoplasia to lung adenocarcinoma. Points on this clone: Its specificity is unknown.

V lost 2 bases to trimming and J lost 14 bases; unmatched junction nucleotides: 3. Germline V gives CDR1 SGHRS, CDR2 YFSETQ. CDR3 length: 12 residues. Profiling relied on immunoSEQ multiplex PCR, and the TCRdb table lists in-frame clones only, not all of them. The sample carries about 3,400 clones, approximately 80% recorded once. Study results and caveats: KRAS-mutant nodules had the highest T cell clonality. From normal lung to invasive adenocarcinoma, top clone frequencies appeared to decrease.

The chain uses TRBV5-1 and TRBJ2-1; 11 bases agree with TRBD2. Sequencing was done on a sample of FFPE atypical adenomatous hyperplasia tissue from the lung. Subset specified: atypical adenomatous hyperplasia (AAH), lung preneoplasia. The sequence was collected from an older person with lung adenocarcinoma. Here the CDR3 DNA reads TGCGCCAGCAGCTTCACTAGCGGGAGTGAGTTCTTC. Protein: CASSFTSGSEFF.